This is a list of T cell receptor beta chains from one sample in a study of blood T cell repertoires in COVID-19. Sequencing used immunoSEQ multiplex PCR; TCRdb keeps in-frame clones, though not all of them. The table lists 25,000 to 30,000 clones, under 90% of them singletons. The sample taken for sequencing was peripheral blood. The receptor source for this set is a man in his 70s with active COVID-19. Each CDR3 is given without its conserved first and last residue. The D gene is left open where the match is weak.

V gene: TRBV5-1
D gene: TRBD1
CDR3 protein: ASSRDSYEQY

V gene: TRBV7-6
D gene: .
CDR3 protein: ASSPAAGAGYNEQF

V gene: TRBV7-9
D gene: TRBD1
CDR3 protein: ASSDGQGTAGLYNSPLH

V gene: TRBV11-2
D gene: TRBD1
CDR3 protein: ASSLTGQGPDTQY

V gene: TRBV4-1
D gene: .
CDR3 protein: ASSQLLIRGDEQF

V gene: TRBV28
D gene: .
CDR3 protein: ASSPSDLGGIT

V gene: TRBV4-1
D gene: TRBD1
CDR3 protein: ASSQEWTGGNQPQH

V gene: TRBV30
D gene: TRBD1
CDR3 protein: AWGTGMSNQPQH

V gene: TRBV5-1
D gene: .
CDR3 protein: ASSLESGLSYEQY

V gene: TRBV2
D gene: TRBD1
CDR3 protein: ASSIDRGSYYEQY

V gene: TRBV10-3
D gene: .
CDR3 protein: AISEYGVNQPQH

V gene: TRBV11-2
D gene: .
CDR3 protein: ASTYTGELF

V gene: TRBV9
D gene: .
CDR3 protein: ASSARGGGTEAF

V gene: TRBV6-5
D gene: TRBD1
CDR3 protein: ASSLRTGNTEAF

V gene: TRBV6-1
D gene: .
CDR3 protein: ASSEGGTGETQY

V gene: TRBV6-2/TRBV6-3
D gene: .
CDR3 protein: ASSYSASGPESTEAF

V gene: TRBV6-5
D gene: .
CDR3 protein: ASSSAYEQY

V gene: TRBV6-5
D gene: TRBD1
CDR3 protein: ASSYGRGLSGEKLF

V gene: TRBV30
D gene: .
CDR3 protein: AWGTLVPLH

V gene: TRBV7-9
D gene: .
CDR3 protein: ASSPRAAGETQY

V gene: TRBV7-3
D gene: .
CDR3 protein: ASSPWPGFTDTQY

V gene: TRBV5-1
D gene: .
CDR3 protein: ASSGGTDTQY

V gene: TRBV10-3
D gene: .
CDR3 protein: AISGGLSNQPQH

V gene: TRBV5-1
D gene: .
CDR3 protein: ASSGGDLYFEAF

V gene: TRBV5-1
D gene: TRBD1
CDR3 protein: ASSPTGGRSDTQY

V gene: TRBV4-1
D gene: TRBD2
CDR3 protein: ASSSGRGFSYEQY

V gene: TRBV5-6
D gene: .
CDR3 protein: ASVQGTGYNSPLH

V gene: TRBV9
D gene: TRBD1
CDR3 protein: ASSVAGTGANEQY

V gene: TRBV5-4
D gene: TRBD1
CDR3 protein: ASSLSGQGGYGYT